This TCR beta chain derives from a study of spatial heterogeneity in lung cancer. In TCRdb, the 5' RACE reads were re-called with MiXCR into one record per CDR3 protein. Found here are about 80,000 distinct CDR3 sequences, approximately 18% of them singletons; the top ten hold 6.2%. Germline loops: CDR1 KGHDR, CDR2 SFDVKD. The germline V and J ends were trimmed by 0 bases and 5 bases, with 3 bases remaining between them. This CDR3 has 13 residues. Time point here: sample taken at primary tumor resection. Whole RNA, isolated from tumor, nontumor lung or frozen PBMC, was sequenced without prior sorting. In this sample, this clonotype turned up a few times.

The chain employs TRBV24-1 and TRBJ2-2; D call uncertain. This specimen was PBMCs, taken at surgery. The TCR comes from a male donor with early-stage non-small cell lung cancer. The CDR3: CATSDLGTGELFF. CDR3 DNA sequence: TGTGCCACCAGTGATTTGGGGACCGGGGAGCTGTTTTTT.